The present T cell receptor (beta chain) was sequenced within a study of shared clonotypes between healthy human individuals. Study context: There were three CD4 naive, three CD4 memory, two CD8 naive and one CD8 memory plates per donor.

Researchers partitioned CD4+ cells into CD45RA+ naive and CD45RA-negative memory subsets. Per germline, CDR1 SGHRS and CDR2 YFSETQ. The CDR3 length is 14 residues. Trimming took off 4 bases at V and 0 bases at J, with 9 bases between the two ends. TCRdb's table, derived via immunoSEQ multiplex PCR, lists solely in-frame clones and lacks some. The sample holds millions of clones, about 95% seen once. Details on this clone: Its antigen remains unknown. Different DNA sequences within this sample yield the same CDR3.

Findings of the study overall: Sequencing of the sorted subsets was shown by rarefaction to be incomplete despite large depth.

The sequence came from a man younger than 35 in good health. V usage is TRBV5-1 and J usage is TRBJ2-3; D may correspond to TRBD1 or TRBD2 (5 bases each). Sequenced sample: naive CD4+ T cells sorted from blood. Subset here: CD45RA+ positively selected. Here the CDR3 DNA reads TGCGCCAGCAGCGTAAGGGACAGCACAGATACGCAGTATTTT. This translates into CASSVRDSTDTQYF.